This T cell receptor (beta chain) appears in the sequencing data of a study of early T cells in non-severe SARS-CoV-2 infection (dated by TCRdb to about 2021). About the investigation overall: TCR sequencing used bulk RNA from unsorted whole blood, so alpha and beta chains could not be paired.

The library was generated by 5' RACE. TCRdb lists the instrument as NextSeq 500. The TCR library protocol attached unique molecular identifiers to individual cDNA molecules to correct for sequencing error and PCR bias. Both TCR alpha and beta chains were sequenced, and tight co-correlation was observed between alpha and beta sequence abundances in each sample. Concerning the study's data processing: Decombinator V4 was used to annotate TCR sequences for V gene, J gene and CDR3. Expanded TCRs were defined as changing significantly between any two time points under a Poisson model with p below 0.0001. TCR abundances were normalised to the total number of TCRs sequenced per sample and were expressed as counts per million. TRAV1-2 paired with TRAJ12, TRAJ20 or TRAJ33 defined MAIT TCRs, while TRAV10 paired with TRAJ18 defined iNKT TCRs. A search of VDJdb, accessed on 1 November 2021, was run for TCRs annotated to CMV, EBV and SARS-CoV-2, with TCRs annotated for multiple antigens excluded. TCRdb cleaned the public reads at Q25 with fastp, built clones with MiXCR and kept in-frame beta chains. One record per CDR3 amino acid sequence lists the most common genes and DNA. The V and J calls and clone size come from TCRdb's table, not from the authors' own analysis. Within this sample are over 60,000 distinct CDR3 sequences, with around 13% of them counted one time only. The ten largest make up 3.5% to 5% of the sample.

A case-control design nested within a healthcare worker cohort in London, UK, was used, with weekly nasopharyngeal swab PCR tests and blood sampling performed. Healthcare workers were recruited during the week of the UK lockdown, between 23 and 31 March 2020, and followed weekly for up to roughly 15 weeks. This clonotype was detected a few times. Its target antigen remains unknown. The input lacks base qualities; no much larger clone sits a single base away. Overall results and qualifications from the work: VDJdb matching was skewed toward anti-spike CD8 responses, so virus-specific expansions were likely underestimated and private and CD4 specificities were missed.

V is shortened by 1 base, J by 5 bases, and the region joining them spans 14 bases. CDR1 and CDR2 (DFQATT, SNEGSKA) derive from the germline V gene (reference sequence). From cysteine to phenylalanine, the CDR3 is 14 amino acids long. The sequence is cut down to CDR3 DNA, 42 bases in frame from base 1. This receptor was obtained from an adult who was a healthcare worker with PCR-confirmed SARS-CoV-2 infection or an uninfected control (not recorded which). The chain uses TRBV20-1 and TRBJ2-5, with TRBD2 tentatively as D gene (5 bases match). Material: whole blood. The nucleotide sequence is TGCAGTGCTAGAGCCCGGGGAGTTTTGGAGACCCAGTACTTC. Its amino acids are CSARARGVLETQYF.